This TCR beta chain was observed in a study of CD8 T cells in ankylosing spondylitis. In its sample, this clonotype was seen many times. Its antigen is undetermined. The CDR3 extends over 14 amino acids. Germline V gene lookup returns CDR1 SGDLS and CDR2 YYNGEE. Trimming shortened V by 6 bases and J by 8 bases, and 17 bases separated the two germline ends. TCRdb passed the 5' RACE reads through MiXCR, listing each CDR3 protein once. Here the sample spans some 220,000 distinct CDR3 sequences, less than 9.5% being singletons. Study conclusions and caveats: Matched ankylosing spondylitis synovial fluid reportedly showed significant enrichment of disease-linked clones. Ankylosing spondylitis blood appeared to be characterized by a TCR beta motif of about eight highly homologous variants.

The gene calls are TRBV9 and TRBJ1-4, with D possibly being TRBD1 (5 bases). The specimen was blood, either unsorted or a sorted T cell fraction (not recorded which). The receptor comes from a female donor with ankylosing spondylitis or in good health (not recorded which). CDR3 amino acids: CASTPGQGGEKLFF. CDR3 nucleotide sequence: TGTGCCAGCACCCCTGGGCAGGGAGGCGAAAAACTGTTTTTT.